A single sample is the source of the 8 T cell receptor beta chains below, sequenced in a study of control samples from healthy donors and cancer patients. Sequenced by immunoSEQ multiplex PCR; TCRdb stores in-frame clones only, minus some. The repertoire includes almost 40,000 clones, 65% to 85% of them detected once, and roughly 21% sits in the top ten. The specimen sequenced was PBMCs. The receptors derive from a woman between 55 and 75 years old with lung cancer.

This chain's CDR3 is CASTRQGGGNTEAFF. CDR3 nucleotide sequence: TGTGCCAGCACCCGACAGGGCGGAGGGAACACTGAAGCTTTCTTT. The J gene is TRBJ1-1, the V gene TRBV7-2, with TRBD1 identical over 7 bases. The CDR3 spans 15 residues. From germline, CDR1 is SGHTA and CDR2 FQGNSA. V lost 7 bases to trimming and J lost 1 base; unmatched junction nucleotides: 9.

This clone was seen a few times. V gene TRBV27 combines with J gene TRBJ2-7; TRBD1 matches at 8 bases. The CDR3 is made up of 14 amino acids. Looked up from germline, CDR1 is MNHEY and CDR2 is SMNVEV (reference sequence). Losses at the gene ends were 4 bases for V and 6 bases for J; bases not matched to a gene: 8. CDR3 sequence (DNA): TGTGCCAGCAGTTACCTCGGACAGGGTGGCGAGCAGTACTTC. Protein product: CASSYLGQGGEQYF.

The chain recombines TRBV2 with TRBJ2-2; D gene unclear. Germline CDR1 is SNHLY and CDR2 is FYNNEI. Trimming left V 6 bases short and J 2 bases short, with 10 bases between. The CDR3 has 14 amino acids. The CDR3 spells CASRPGSNTGELFF. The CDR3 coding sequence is TGTGCCAGCAGACCAGGTTCTAACACCGGGGAGCTGTTTTTT.

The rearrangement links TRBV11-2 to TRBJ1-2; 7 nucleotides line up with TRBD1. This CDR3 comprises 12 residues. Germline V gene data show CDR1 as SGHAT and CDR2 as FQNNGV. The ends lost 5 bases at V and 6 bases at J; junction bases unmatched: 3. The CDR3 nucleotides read TGTGCCAGCAGCCCTCAGGGGGATGGCTACACCTTC. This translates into CASSPQGDGYTF. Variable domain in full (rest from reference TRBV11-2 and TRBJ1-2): EAGVAQSPRYKIIEKRQSVAFWCNPISGHATLYWYQQILGQGPKLLIQFQNNGVVDDSQLPKDRFSAERLKGVDSTLKIQPAKLEDSAVYLCASSPQGDGYTFGSGTRLTVV.

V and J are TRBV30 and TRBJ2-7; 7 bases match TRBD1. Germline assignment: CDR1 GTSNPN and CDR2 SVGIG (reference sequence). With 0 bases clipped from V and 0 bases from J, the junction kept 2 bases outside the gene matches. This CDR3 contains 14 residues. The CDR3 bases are TGTGCCTGGAGTGTAGGGGGCGTCTCCTACGAGCAGTACTTC. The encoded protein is CAWSVGGVSYEQYF.

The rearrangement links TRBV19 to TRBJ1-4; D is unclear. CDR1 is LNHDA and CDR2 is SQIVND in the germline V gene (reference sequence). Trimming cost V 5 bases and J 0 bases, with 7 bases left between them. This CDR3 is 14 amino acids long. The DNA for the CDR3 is TGTGCCAGTAGTTCGGTGACAACTAATGAAAAACTGTTTTTT. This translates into CASSSVTTNEKLFF.

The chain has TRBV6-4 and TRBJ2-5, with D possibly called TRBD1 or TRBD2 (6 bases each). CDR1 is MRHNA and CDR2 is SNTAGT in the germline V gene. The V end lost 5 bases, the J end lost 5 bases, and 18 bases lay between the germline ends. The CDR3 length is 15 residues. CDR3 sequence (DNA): TGTGCCAGCAGTAAATTCGGGGGCAAGGGGGAGACCCAGTACTTC. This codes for CASSKFGGKGETQYF.

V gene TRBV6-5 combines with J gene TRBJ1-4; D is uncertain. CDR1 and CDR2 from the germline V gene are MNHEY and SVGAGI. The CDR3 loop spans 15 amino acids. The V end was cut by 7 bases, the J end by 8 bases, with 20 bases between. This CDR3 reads CASTRTTGGLEKLFF. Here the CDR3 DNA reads TGTGCCAGCACCCGGACGACGGGTGGCCTCGAAAAACTGTTTTTT.